The 15 T cell receptor beta chains reported below all come from one sample, sequenced in a study of T cell responses to AZD1222 COVID-19 vaccine. The protocol was immunoSEQ multiplex PCR, while the TCRdb copy is restricted to in-frame clones and leaves out a portion. This table has some 130,000 clones, 70% to 90% appearing once. The source was peripheral blood, collected on day 0 of AZD1222 vaccination. The receptors were sampled from an adult in good health.

The chain carries TRBV13 and TRBJ1-1; D is undetermined. Germline V gene data show CDR1 as PRHDT and CDR2 as FYEKMQ (reference sequence). CDR3 length: 15 amino acids. Trimming pared 5 bases from V and 3 bases from J, leaving 16 bases between. The CDR3 loop is CASSLRSLVHTEAFF. DNA of the CDR3: TGTGCCAGCAGCCTTAGGAGCCTGGTTCACACTGAAGCTTTCTTT.

Comment on this clone: Germline is not matched at one junction end, which may reflect a read error. The chain couples TRBV6-5 to TRBJ2-7; the match to TRBD1 covers 9 bases. This CDR3 has 15 residues. CDR1 and CDR2 (germline): MNHEY, SVGAGI. The CDR3 loop reads CASSDSGQGVYEQYF. The CDR3 nucleotides are TGTGCCAGCAGTGACTCGGGACAGGGAGTCTACGAGCAGTACTTC.

In nucleotides, the CDR3 is TGTGCCAGTAGCCCACGGACGAACACTGAAGCTTTCTTT. This codes for CASSPRTNTEAFF. The chain links TRBV19 to TRBJ1-1, with D unclear. V dropped 6 bases and J dropped 1 base, with 9 bases sitting between them. Germline V CDR1 and CDR2: LNHDA, SQIVND (reference sequence). The CDR3 spans 13 residues.

CDR3 protein: CSVVGTANYGYTF. The CDR3 bases are TGCAGCGTTGTAGGGACCGCTAACTATGGCTACACCTTC. The V gene is TRBV29-1, the J gene TRBJ1-2; D is perhaps TRBD1 (5 bases). Germline V gene sequence: CDR1 SQVTM, CDR2 ANQGSEA. This CDR3 spans 13 amino acids. V was shortened by 4 bases and J by 0 bases, with 9 bases between the two germline ends.

The V call is TRBV2, the J call TRBJ1-1; D is undetermined. The CDR3 runs to 13 residues. V lost 8 bases and J lost 3, with 13 bases in between. In germline, CDR1 is SNHLY, CDR2 FYNNEI. The CDR3 loop is CASHQRRDTEAFF. In nucleotides, the CDR3 is TGTGCCAGCCACCAACGAAGGGACACTGAAGCTTTCTTT. The full variable domain, its missing parts supplied by reference TRBV2 and TRBJ1-1, is EPEVTQTPSHQVTQMGQEVILRCVPISNHLYFYWYRQILGQKVEFLVSFYNNEISEKSEIFDDQFSVERPDGSNFTLKIRSTKLEDSAMYFCASHQRRDTEAFFGQGTRLTVV.

This chain links TRBV28 with TRBJ2-7; 8 bases are shared with TRBD1. V lost 6 bases and J lost 2; bases outside the gene matches: 3. The CDR3 is made up of 13 amino acids. CDR1 is MDHEN and CDR2 is SYDVKM in the germline V gene. In DNA form, the CDR3 reads TGTGCCAGCAGGGGACAGGTACCCTACGAGCAGTACTTC. Amino acids: CASRGQVPYEQYF.

The V call is TRBV12-3 or TRBV12-4, the J call TRBJ1-6; TRBD1 might be the D (5 bases). The V gene lost 3 bases and the J gene lost 12 bases, with 12 bases spanning the gap. CDR3 size: 13 residues. CDR3 sequence reads: CASSFVGRGPLHF. DNA of the CDR3: TGTGCCAGCAGTTTTGTAGGGAGGGGACCCCTCCACTTT.

This clone was picked up one time. This sequence joins TRBV19 and TRBJ1-5, with a weak D call TRBD1 (6 bases). CDR1 is LNHDA and CDR2 is SQIVND in the germline V gene (reference sequence). The CDR3 has 15 amino acids. V lost 6 bases and J 2 bases, leaving 14 bases between the germline ends. This CDR3 reads CASRWSDRGNQPQHF. The CDR3 nucleotides are TGTGCCAGTAGATGGTCGGACAGAGGCAATCAGCCCCAGCATTTT. The variable domain in full, completed from reference TRBV19 and TRBJ1-5, reads DGGITQSPKYLFRKEGQNVTLSCEQNLNHDAMYWYRQDPGQGLRLIYYSQIVNDFQKGDIAEGYSVSREKKESFPLTVTSAQKNPTAFYLCASRWSDRGNQPQHFGDGTRLSIL.

The V gene is TRBV3-1 (or the pseudogene TRBV3-2), the J gene TRBJ1-2; 7 bases are shared with TRBD1. The CDR3 consists of 13 residues. V shed 3 bases and J 7 bases; nucleotides not matched to a gene: 5. Germline V gene data show CDR1 as LGHDT and CDR2 as YNNKEL (reference sequence). CDR3 sequence: CASSQLTGVGYTF. The CDR3 DNA reads as TGTGCCAGCAGCCAGCTAACAGGGGTTGGCTACACCTTC.

The chain recombines TRBV20-1 with TRBJ1-1; D remains unclear. Trimming cost V 3 bases and J 0 bases, with 14 bases left between them. CDR3 length equals 15 residues. From germline, CDR1 is DFQATT and CDR2 SNEGSKA (reference sequence). The CDR3 reads CSASAANPMNTEAFF. Here the CDR3 DNA reads TGCAGTGCTAGTGCGGCGAACCCCATGAACACTGAAGCTTTCTTT.

This chain joins TRBV28 and TRBJ1-1, with 12 bases fitting TRBD1. This CDR3 contains 17 residues. V shed 4 bases and J 4 bases; nucleotides not matched to a gene: 10. Germline loops: CDR1 MDHEN, CDR2 SYDVKM. The CDR3 spells CASSSNPGQGAFTEAFF. CDR3 nucleotides: TGTGCCAGCAGTTCAAATCCGGGACAGGGGGCTTTCACTGAAGCTTTCTTT.

This chain connects TRBV5-1 to TRBJ1-2; tentative D call: TRBD1 (6 bases). The V end was cut by 0 bases, the J end by 5 bases, with 11 bases between. The CDR3 length is 14 residues. Germline loops: CDR1 SGHRS, CDR2 YFSETQ. The chain's CDR3 is CASSLEGDVYGYTF. CDR3 nucleotide sequence: TGCGCCAGCAGCTTGGAGGGGGATGTTTATGGCTACACCTTC.

The gene calls are TRBV12-3 or TRBV12-4 and TRBJ1-2; D is uncertain. The ends were cut back, 5 bases at V and 8 bases at J, with 12 bases in the middle. The CDR3 sequence is 12 residues long. CDR3 residues: CASSQDWWGYTF. CDR3 bases: TGTGCCAGCAGTCAAGACTGGTGGGGCTACACCTTC.

The rearrangement links TRBV7-2 to TRBJ1-1, with 10 bases fitting TRBD1. Germline trimming cut 6 bases from V and 6 bases from J; bases unmatched to any gene: 10. This CDR3 spans 15 amino acids. Looked up from germline, CDR1 is SGHTA and CDR2 is FQGNSA. CDR3 sequence (DNA): TGTGCCAGCAGGCTAGGAGGACAGGGGGTCCCTGAAGCTTTCTTT. Residues: CASRLGGQGVPEAFF.

The V call is TRBV5-4, the J call TRBJ1-1; no clear D. The CDR3 contains 14 residues. Germline assignment: CDR1 SGHNT and CDR2 YYREEE (reference sequence). The germline V and J ends were trimmed by 3 bases and 4 bases, with 13 bases remaining between them. CDR3 in amino acids: CASSSFDKSTEAFF. CDR3 DNA sequence: TGTGCCAGCAGCTCCTTCGATAAATCCACTGAAGCTTTCTTT.